This T cell receptor (beta chain) is from a study of T cell responses to AZD1222 COVID-19 vaccine. General study findings and limits: Targeting of unmutated variant regions was reportedly seen in nearly half of spike-specific TCRs. It was only a handful of AZD1222 recipients who were seropositive at baseline. Repertoire sampling occurred only after the peak T cell response.

Pooling of second doses given at about 4 or about 12 weeks was done. Points on this clone: Its antigen is unknown.

CDR3 size: 15 residues. V gave up 6 bases and J gave up 8 bases, with 22 bases separating them. Per the germline V gene, CDR1 is MNHEY and CDR2 is SVGAGI. The table came from immunoSEQ multiplex PCR; TCRdb's copy has only in-frame clones and leaves some out. The table lists some 150,000 clones, 80% to 90% of them singletons. The sequenced sample was peripheral blood, obtained 28 days after the second AZD1222 dose. This clonotype was sampled from an adult who received the AZD1222 COVID-19 vaccine. V and J are TRBV6-5 and TRBJ1-2; possibly TRBD1 for D (5 bases). The CDR3 loop reads CASSRTRQGPGGYTF. DNA of the CDR3: TGTGCCAGCAGCCGTACACGCCAGGGACCCGGGGGCTACACCTTC.